Listed below are T cell receptor beta chains from one sample, sequenced in a study of shared clonotypes between healthy human individuals. Generated by immunoSEQ multiplex PCR, the TCRdb table keeps only in-frame clones and is missing some. This table holds about 800,000 clones, 96% found once. The sequenced sample consisted of naive CD8+ T cells sorted from blood. Receptors were obtained from a man aged 25 to 45 in good health. Both conserved end residues are part of each CDR3. Fields, in order: D gene, V gene, J gene, clone size, CDR3 protein, CDR3 DNA. A D gene is named only where the DNA matches it firmly. A clone size is listed for some rows: how often the clone was seen (once, few, many), or a class if it is expanded.

>NA|TRBV14|TRBJ2-1|NA
CASSQFPNEQFF
TGTGCCAGCAGCCAATTCCCTAATGAGCAGTTCTTC
>NA|TRBV10-3|TRBJ2-7|NA
CAISEVSYEQYF
TGTGCCATCAGTGAGGTGTCCTACGAGCAGTACTTC
>TRBD1|TRBV6-5|TRBJ2-7|NA
CASSYPTGLGSYEQYF
TGTGCCAGCAGTTACCCGACAGGGCTGGGCTCCTACGAGCAGTACTTC
>NA|TRBV11-2|TRBJ2-1|NA
CASSLGGSGTDNEQFF
TGTGCCAGCAGCTTAGGGGGTAGCGGGACAGACAATGAGCAGTTCTTC
>TRBD2|TRBV7-2|TRBJ2-1|NA
CASSRLAGAGNEQFF
TGTGCCAGCAGCCGACTAGCGGGAGCCGGCAATGAGCAGTTCTTC
>NA|TRBV28|TRBJ2-3|NA
CASSLTVADTQYF
TGTGCCAGCAGTTTGACAGTTGCAGATACGCAGTATTTT
>TRBD1|TRBV5-4|TRBJ1-1|NA
CASSFGTAMNTEAFF
TGTGCCAGCAGCTTCGGGACAGCCATGAACACTGAAGCTTTCTTT
>NA|TRBV7-8|TRBJ2-7|NA
CASSLVGGTASYEQYF
TGTGCCAGCAGCTTAGTGGGCGGGACTGCCTCCTACGAGCAGTACTTC
>NA|TRBV11-2|TRBJ1-1|NA
CASSLQGRNTEAFF
TGTGCCAGCAGCTTGCAGGGACGGAACACTGAAGCTTTCTTT
>NA|TRBV4-1|TRBJ2-7|NA
CASSQEGHLNEQYF
TGCGCCAGCAGCCAAGAAGGACATCTCAACGAGCAGTACTTC
>NA|TRBV19|TRBJ2-5|NA
CASSAETSRETQYF
TGTGCCAGTAGTGCCGAGACTAGTCGAGAGACCCAGTACTTC
>NA|TRBV3-2|TRBJ2-5|NA
CASSQGYF
TGTGCCAGCAGCCAAGGTTACTTC
>NA|TRBV10-2|TRBJ1-5|NA
CASRAKEGAQPQHF
TGCGCCAGCAGGGCTAAGGAGGGCGCACAGCCCCAGCATTTT
>TRBD2|TRBV30|TRBJ2-1|NA
CAWSEGLAGALDNEQFF
TGTGCCTGGAGTGAGGGACTAGCGGGAGCTCTGGACAATGAGCAGTTCTTC
>TRBD1|TRBV4-1|TRBJ1-5|NA
CASSQIDRDRGSNQPQHF
TGCGCCAGCAGCCAGATCGACCGGGACAGGGGGAGCAATCAGCCCCAGCATTTT
>NA|TRBV5-6|TRBJ1-3|once
CASRDSPTGNTIYF
TGTGCCAGCAGGGACAGCCCCACTGGAAACACCATATATTTT
>NA|TRBV28|TRBJ1-5|NA
CASSSPTGMVNQPQHF
TGTGCCAGCAGTTCCCCCACAGGGATGGTCAATCAGCCCCAGCATTTT
>NA|TRBV7-3|TRBJ2-2|NA
CASSLLPWESGELFF
TGTGCCAGCAGCTTACTACCTTGGGAGTCCGGGGAGCTGTTTTTT
>NA|TRBV9|TRBJ1-1|NA
CASSGVVANTEAFF
TGTGCCAGCAGCGGGGTGGTCGCGAACACTGAAGCTTTCTTT
>NA|TRBV7-8|TRBJ2-2|once
CASSVHRDRLITNTGELFF
TGTGCCAGCAGCGTGCACAGGGACCGCCTTATTACGAACACCGGGGAGCTGTTTTTT
>TRBD1|TRBV6-5|TRBJ2-7|NA
CASSYTWDRAYEQYF
TGTGCCAGCAGTTACACCTGGGACAGGGCTTACGAGCAGTACTTC
>TRBD1|TRBV5-4|TRBJ1-1|NA
CASSPGGRTEAFF
TGTGCCAGCAGTCCAGGGGGTCGGACTGAAGCTTTCTTT
>TRBD2|TRBV2|TRBJ2-5|few
CASSEEREPQETQYF
TGTGCCAGCAGTGAAGAGCGGGAACCTCAAGAGACCCAGTACTTC
>TRBD1|TRBV5-5|TRBJ2-7|NA
CASSYDGQGAIAYEQYF
TGTGCCAGCAGTTACGACGGACAGGGGGCAATAGCCTACGAGCAGTACTTC
>NA|TRBV5-5|TRBJ2-7|once
CASSSMEGSRNYEQYF
TGTGCCAGCAGCTCGATGGAGGGAAGTAGGAACTACGAGCAGTACTTC
>TRBD2|TRBV27|TRBJ2-1|NA
CASSLPSGSNEQFF
TGTGCCAGCAGTTTGCCTAGCGGGAGTAATGAGCAGTTCTTC
>NA|TRBV10-2|TRBJ2-5|NA
CASSGGIETQYF
TGCGCCAGCAGTGGAGGAATAGAGACCCAGTACTTC
>NA|TRBV6-5|TRBJ2-1|NA
CASSVYQGYEQFF
TGTGCCAGCAGTGTTTATCAGGGCTATGAGCAGTTCTTC
>NA|TRBV12-1|TRBJ1-1|NA
CASTPEAFF
TGTGCCAGCACCCCTGAAGCTTTCTTT
>NA|TRBV14|TRBJ1-4|NA
CASNDDLREKLFF
TGTGCCAGCAATGATGACCTGCGGGAAAAACTGTTTTTT
>NA|TRBV6-6|TRBJ2-7|NA
CASRSLGTAYEQYF
TGTGCCAGCAGGAGCTTGGGGACTGCCTACGAGCAGTACTTC
>NA|TRBV2|TRBJ2-6|NA
CASRSDSGANVLTF
TGTGCCAGCAGAAGCGACTCTGGGGCCAACGTCCTGACTTTC
>TRBD2|TRBV29-1|TRBJ2-2|NA
CSVEGAGGPGELFF
TGCAGCGTTGAAGGGGCGGGAGGGCCCGGGGAGCTGTTTTTT
>NA|TRBV11-2|TRBJ1-3|once
CASSFPAGPGNTIYF
TGTGCCAGCAGCTTCCCCGCCGGGCCTGGAAACACCATATATTTT
>TRBD2|TRBV6-6|TRBJ2-7|NA
CASSPGLAGEGYEQYF
TGTGCCAGCAGCCCGGGACTAGCGGGAGAAGGGTACGAGCAGTACTTC
>NA|TRBV7-9|TRBJ2-1|NA
CASNPPRQLIIYNEQFF
TGTGCCAGCAACCCCCCCCGGCAGTTAATAATTTACAATGAGCAGTTCTTC
>NA|TRBV5-5|TRBJ2-7|NA
CASSSYREASYEQYF
TGTGCCAGCAGCTCGTACAGGGAAGCGAGCTACGAGCAGTACTTC
>TRBD2|TRBV28|TRBJ2-3|NA
CAVIKRGGDTQYF
TGTGCCGTCATTAAGCGGGGTGGAGATACGCAGTATTTT
>TRBD2|TRBV10-2|TRBJ2-1|NA
CASRSPGLENEQFF
TGCGCCAGCCGGTCCCCGGGACTAGAAAATGAGCAGTTCTTC
>NA|TRBV2|TRBJ2-7|once
CASQGVDEQYF
TGTGCCAGCCAAGGAGTTGACGAGCAGTACTTC
>TRBD1|TRBV29-1|TRBJ2-7|NA
CSVEVGGQGSLTHEQYF
TGCAGCGTTGAAGTAGGGGGACAGGGGTCCCTGACCCACGAGCAGTACTTC
>NA|TRBV4-2|TRBJ1-1|NA
CASSQGEGFGGEAFF
TGTGCCAGCAGCCAAGGGGAGGGCTTTGGGGGAGAAGCTTTCTTT
>NA|TRBV5-4|TRBJ2-7|NA
CASSTGSAQYF
TGTGCCAGCAGCACTGGGTCCGCGCAGTACTTC
>NA|TRBV21-1|TRBJ2-1|NA
CASSWDGEQFF
TGTGCCAGCAGCTGGGACGGTGAGCAGTTCTTC
>NA|TRBV7-6|TRBJ2-7|NA
CASSPGDWSSYEQYF
TGTGCCAGCAGCCCCGGGGACTGGAGCTCCTACGAGCAGTACTTC
>NA|TRBV9|TRBJ1-1|NA
CASSAPVRGNTEAFF
TGTGCCAGCAGCGCGCCTGTCAGAGGGAACACTGAAGCTTTCTTT
>NA|TRBV30|TRBJ2-1|once
CAWSAEGLEQFF
TGTGCCTGGAGTGCCGAGGGCCTTGAGCAGTTCTTC
>NA|TRBV29-1|TRBJ2-1|NA
CSVEVGAYNEQFF
TGCAGCGTTGAAGTAGGGGCCTACAATGAGCAGTTCTTC
>NA|TRBV27|TRBJ2-7|NA
CASSSDEFYEQYF
TGTGCCAGCAGTTCGGACGAGTTCTACGAGCAGTACTTC
>TRBD1|TRBV18|TRBJ2-7|NA
CASSAEQGAYYEQYF
TGTGCCAGCTCAGCCGAACAGGGGGCCTATTACGAGCAGTACTTC
>NA|TRBV27|TRBJ2-7|NA
CASSFRGNSYEQYF
TGTGCCAGCAGTTTCCGGGGCAACTCCTACGAGCAGTACTTC